Detailed here is one TCR beta chain. Its antigen is unidentified. These data are taken from a study of regulatory T cells in long-lasting Graves disease. Relying on iRepertoire HTBI primers and Arm-PCR of CDR3 regions, the team built TCR beta libraries. TCRdb re-called the multiplex PCR reads with MiXCR, one entry per CDR3 protein. The sample yields 540,000 or so distinct CDR3 sequences, 13% seen once. Trimming took off 8 bases at V and 8 bases at J, with 21 bases between the two ends. The CDR3 loop spans 14 amino acids. Study-level results: Persistent disease preferred TRBV28, TRBJ1-2 and TRBJ2-5; new disease, TRBV20-1 and TRBJ2-1. TCR diversity was lower in persistent than newly diagnosed Graves' disease.

Time point of the sample: newly diagnosed GD, antithyroid drugs for less than 3 months. TCR sequences were obtained from RNA taken from PBMCs. These sequences were also reported in another study, on T cells in Graves' hyperthyroidism and ophthalmopathy. That paper states: Blood also held most thyroid clonotypes expanded beyond 0.001. Ophthalmopathy, which appeared later, was predicted by the model a median approximately six months before onset.

The receptor was derived from a man in his thirties or forties with Graves disease. Specimen: peripheral blood mononuclear cells (PBMCs), collected at new diagnosis, from a patient treated with antithyroid drugs. This chain joins TRBV12-3 or TRBV12-4 and TRBJ1-2, with D possibly matching TRBD1 (5 bases). CDR3 residues: CASGHLGGAKGYTF. The CDR3 DNA reads TGTGCCAGCGGCCATCTAGGAGGGGCCAAGGGCTACACCTTC.